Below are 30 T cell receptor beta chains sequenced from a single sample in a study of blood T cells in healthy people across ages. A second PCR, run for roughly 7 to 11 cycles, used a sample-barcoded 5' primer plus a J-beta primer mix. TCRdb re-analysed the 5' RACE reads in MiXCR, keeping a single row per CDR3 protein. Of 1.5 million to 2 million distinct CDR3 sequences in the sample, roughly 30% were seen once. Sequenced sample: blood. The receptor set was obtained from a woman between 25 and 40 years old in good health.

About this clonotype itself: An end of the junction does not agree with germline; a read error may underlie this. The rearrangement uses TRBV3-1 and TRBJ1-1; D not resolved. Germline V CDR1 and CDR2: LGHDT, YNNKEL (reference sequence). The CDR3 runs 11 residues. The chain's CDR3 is CVSSQGTEAFF. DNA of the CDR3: TGTGTCAGCAGCCAAGGTACTGAAGCTTTCTTT.

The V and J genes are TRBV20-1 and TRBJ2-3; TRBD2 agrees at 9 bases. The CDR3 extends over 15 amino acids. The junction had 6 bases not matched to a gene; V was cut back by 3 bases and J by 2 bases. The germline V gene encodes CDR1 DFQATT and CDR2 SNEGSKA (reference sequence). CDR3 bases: TGCAGTGCTAGTACTGCGGGGGGGGCCACAGATACGCAGTATTTT. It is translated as CSASTAGGATDTQYF.

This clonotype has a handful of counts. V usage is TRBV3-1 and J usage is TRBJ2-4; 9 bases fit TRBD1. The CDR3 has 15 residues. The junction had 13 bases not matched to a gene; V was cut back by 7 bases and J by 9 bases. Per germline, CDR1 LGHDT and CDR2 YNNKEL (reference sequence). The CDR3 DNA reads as TGTGCCAGCACCCTACAGGGGGCGGAGGGAGGCATTCAGTACTTC. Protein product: CASTLQGAEGGIQYF.

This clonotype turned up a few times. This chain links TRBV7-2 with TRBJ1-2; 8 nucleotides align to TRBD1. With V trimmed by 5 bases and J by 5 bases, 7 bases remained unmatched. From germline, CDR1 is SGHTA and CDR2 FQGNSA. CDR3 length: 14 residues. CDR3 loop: CASSPDRVGYGYTF. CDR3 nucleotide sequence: TGTGCCAGCAGCCCGGACAGGGTTGGGTATGGCTACACCTTC.

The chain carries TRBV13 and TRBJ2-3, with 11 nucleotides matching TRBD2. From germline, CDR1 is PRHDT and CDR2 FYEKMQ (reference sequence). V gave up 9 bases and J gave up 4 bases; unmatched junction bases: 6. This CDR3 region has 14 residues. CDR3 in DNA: TGTGCCAGTGTACTAGCGGGGGCGTCAGATACGCAGTATTTT. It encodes CASVLAGASDTQYF.

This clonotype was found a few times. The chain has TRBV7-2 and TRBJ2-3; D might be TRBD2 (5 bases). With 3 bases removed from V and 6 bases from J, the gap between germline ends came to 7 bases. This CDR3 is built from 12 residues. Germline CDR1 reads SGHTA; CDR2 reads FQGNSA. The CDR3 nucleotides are TGTGCCAGCAGCTTTGCTAGCGATACGCAGTATTTT. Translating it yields CASSFASDTQYF.

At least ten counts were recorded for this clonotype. The CDR3 protein is CSASSTGTASYEQYF. CDR3 DNA sequence: TGCAGTGCTAGTTCGACCGGGACAGCTTCCTACGAGCAGTACTTC. The chain is built from TRBV20-1 and TRBJ2-7; 7 bases map to TRBD1. The V gene end was trimmed by 3 bases and the J gene end by 1 base; junction bases not matched to a gene: 9. The CDR3 contains 15 residues. The germline V gene has CDR1 DFQATT and CDR2 SNEGSKA (reference sequence).

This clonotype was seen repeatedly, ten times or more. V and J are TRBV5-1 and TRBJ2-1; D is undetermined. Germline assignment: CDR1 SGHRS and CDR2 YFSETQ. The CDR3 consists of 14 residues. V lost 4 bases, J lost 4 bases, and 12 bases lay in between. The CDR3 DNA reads TGCGCCAGCAGCCCACCGGGTCCTTACAATGAGCAGTTCTTC. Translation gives CASSPPGPYNEQFF.

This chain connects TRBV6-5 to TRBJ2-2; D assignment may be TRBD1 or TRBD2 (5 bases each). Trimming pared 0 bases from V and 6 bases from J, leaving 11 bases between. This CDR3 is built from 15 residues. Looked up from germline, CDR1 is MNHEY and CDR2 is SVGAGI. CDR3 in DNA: TGTGCCAGCAGTTACTCGATTGGGGGTCCCGGGGAGCTGTTTTTT. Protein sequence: CASSYSIGGPGELFF.

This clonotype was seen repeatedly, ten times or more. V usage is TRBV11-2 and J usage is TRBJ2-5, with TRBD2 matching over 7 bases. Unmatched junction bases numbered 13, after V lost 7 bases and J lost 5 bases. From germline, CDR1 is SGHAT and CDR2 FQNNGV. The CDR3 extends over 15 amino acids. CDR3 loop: CASTRYRGVQETQYF. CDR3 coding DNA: TGTGCCAGCACCCGATATCGGGGGGTTCAGGAGACCCAGTACTTC.

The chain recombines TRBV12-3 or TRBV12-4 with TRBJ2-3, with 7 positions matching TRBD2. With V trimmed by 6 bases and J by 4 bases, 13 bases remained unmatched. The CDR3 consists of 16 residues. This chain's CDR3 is CASSRVLAGVSDTQYF. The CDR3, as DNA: TGTGCCAGCAGCAGGGTCCTGGCGGGGGTCTCAGATACGCAGTATTTT.

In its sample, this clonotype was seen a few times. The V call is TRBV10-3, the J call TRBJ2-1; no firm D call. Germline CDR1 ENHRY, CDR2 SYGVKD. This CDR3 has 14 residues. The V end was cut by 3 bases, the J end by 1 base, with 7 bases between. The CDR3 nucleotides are TGTGCCATCAGTGAAGTGCCGTCCTACAATGAGCAGTTCTTC. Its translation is CAISEVPSYNEQFF.

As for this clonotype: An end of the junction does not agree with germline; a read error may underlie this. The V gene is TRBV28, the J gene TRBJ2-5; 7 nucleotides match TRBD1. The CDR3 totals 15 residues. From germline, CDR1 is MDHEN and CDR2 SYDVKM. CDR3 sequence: CVSSFSDRFQETQYF. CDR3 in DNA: TGTGTCAGCAGTTTCTCGGACAGGTTCCAAGAGACCCAGTACTTC. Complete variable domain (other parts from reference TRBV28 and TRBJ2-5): DVKVTQSSRYLVKRTGEKVFLECVQDMDHENMFWYRQDPGLGLRLIYFSYDVKMKEKGDIPEGYSVSREKKERFSLILESASTNQTSMYLCVSSFSDRFQETQYFGPGTRLLVL.

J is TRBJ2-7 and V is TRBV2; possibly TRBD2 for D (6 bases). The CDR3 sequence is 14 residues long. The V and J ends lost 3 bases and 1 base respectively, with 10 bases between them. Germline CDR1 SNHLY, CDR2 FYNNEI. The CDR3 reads CASSEFGGSYEQYF. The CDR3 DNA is TGTGCCAGCAGTGAGTTCGGGGGATCCTACGAGCAGTACTTC.

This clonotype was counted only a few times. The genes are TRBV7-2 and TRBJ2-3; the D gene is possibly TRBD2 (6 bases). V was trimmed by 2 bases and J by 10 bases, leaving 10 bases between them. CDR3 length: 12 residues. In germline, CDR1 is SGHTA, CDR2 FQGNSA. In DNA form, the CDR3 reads TGTGCCAGCAGCTTATTCGGGGGTTCGCAGTATTTT. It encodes CASSLFGGSQYF.

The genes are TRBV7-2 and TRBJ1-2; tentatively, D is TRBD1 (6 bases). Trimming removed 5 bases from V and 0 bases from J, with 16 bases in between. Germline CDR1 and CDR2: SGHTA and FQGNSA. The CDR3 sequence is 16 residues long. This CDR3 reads CASSGGTTRANYGYTF. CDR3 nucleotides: TGTGCCAGCAGCGGCGGGACAACGAGAGCTAACTATGGCTACACCTTC.

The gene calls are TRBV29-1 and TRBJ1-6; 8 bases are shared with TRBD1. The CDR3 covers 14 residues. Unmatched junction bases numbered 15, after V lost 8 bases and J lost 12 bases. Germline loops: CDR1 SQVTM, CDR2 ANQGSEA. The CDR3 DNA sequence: TGCAGCCGTTTAACGGGCAGGGGGCGGATACCCCTCCACTTT. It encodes CSRLTGRGRIPLHF.

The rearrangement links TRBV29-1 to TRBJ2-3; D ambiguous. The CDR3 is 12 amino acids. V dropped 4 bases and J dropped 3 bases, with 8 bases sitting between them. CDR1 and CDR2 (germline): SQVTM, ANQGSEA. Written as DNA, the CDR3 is TGCAGCGTTGTAGCCCTAACAGATACGCAGTATTTT. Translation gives CSVVALTDTQYF.

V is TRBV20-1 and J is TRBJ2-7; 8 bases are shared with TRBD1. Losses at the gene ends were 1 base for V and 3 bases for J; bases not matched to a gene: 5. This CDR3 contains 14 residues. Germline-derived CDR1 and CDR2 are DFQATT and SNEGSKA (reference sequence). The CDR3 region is CSARGPTGVYEQYF. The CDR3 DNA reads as TGCAGTGCTAGAGGACCGACAGGGGTCTACGAGCAGTACTTC.

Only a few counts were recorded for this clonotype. CDR3 protein: CSVAWGSNTGELFF. CDR3 DNA sequence: TGCAGCGTTGCGTGGGGTTCGAACACCGGGGAGCTGTTTTTT. V and J are TRBV29-1 and TRBJ2-2; D gene uncertain. The ends were cut back, 4 bases at V and 0 bases at J, with 9 bases in the middle. The CDR3 has 14 amino acids. Germline CDR1 SQVTM, CDR2 ANQGSEA.

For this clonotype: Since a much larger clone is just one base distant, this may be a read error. The DNA of the CDR3 is TGCGCCAGCAGCCAAGATCTGGGACTAGCGGGAGAAGACAATGAGCAGTTCTTC. Its protein is CASSQDLGLAGEDNEQFF. This chain joins TRBV4-3 and TRBJ2-1, with 14 bases fitting TRBD2. The CDR3 loop spans 18 amino acids. The junction had 6 bases not matched to a gene; V was cut back by 0 bases and J by 5 bases. The germline V gene encodes CDR1 LGHNA and CDR2 YSLEER.

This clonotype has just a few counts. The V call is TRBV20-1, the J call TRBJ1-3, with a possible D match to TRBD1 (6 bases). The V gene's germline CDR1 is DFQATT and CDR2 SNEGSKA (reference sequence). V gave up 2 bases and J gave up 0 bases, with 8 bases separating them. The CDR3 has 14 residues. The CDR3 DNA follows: TGCAGTGCTAGAAGGGACATCTCTGGAAACACCATATATTTT. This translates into CSARRDISGNTIYF.

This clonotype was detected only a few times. CDR3 in DNA: TGTGCCATGAACCGCCAGAGTCTACGACAGGGCATCCCCCTAGATTCACCCCTCCACTTT. This sequence encodes CAMNRQSLRQGIPLDSPLHF. The chain recombines TRBV19 with TRBJ1-6; 7 positions match TRBD1. The CDR3 contains 20 residues. The germline gives CDR1 LNHDA, CDR2 SQIVND (reference sequence). V dropped 10 bases and J dropped 8; count of bases not matched to a gene: 29.

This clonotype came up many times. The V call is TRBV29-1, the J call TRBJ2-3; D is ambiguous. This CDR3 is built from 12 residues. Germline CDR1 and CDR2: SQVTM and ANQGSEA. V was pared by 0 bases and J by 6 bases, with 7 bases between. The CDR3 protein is CSVEDIGDTQYF. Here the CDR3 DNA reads TGCAGCGTTGAAGATATCGGGGATACGCAGTATTTT.

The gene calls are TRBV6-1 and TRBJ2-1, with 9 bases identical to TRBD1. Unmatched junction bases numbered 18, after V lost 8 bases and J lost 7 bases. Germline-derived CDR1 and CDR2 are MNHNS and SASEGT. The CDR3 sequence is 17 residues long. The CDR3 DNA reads TGTGCCAGCGCGGGACAGGGATGGGATGGACGAGGGAATGAGCAGTTCTTC. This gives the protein CASAGQGWDGRGNEQFF.

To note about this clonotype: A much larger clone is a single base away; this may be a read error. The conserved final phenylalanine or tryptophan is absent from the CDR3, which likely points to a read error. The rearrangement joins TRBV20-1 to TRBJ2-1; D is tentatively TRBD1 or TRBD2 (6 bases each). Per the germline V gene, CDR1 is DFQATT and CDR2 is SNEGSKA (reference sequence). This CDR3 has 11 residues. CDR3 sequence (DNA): TGCAGCGGTAGAGGGGGGATGGAGCAGTTCTTA. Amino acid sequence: CSGRGGMEQFL.

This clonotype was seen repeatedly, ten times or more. The CDR3 DNA reads as TGCAGCGTTGTTCGGGACTCCCCCCACAATGAGCAGTTCTTC. This translates into CSVVRDSPHNEQFF. This chain uses TRBV29-1 with TRBJ2-1; a weak D match, TRBD2 (6 bases). CDR1 and CDR2 from the germline V gene are SQVTM and ANQGSEA. Trimming cost V 4 bases and J 5 bases, with 15 bases left between them. This CDR3 has 14 residues.

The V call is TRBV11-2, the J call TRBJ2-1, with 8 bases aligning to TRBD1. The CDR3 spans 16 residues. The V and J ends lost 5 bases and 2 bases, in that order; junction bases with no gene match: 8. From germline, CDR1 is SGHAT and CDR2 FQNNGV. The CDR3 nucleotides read TGTGCCAGCAGCATCCAGACAGGGGAACCCTACAATGAGCAGTTCTTC. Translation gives CASSIQTGEPYNEQFF. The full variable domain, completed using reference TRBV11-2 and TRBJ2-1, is EAGVAQSPRYKIIEKRQSVAFWCNPISGHATLYWYQQILGQGPKLLIQFQNNGVVDDSQLPKDRFSAERLKGVDSTLKIQPAKLEDSAVYLCASSIQTGEPYNEQFFGPGTRLTVL.

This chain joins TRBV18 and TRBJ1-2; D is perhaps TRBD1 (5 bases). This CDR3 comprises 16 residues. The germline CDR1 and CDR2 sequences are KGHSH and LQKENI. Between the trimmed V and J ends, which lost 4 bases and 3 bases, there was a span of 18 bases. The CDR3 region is CASSLLTDPRYYGYTF. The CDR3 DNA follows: TGTGCCAGCTCACTCTTGACAGACCCGAGATACTATGGCTACACCTTC.

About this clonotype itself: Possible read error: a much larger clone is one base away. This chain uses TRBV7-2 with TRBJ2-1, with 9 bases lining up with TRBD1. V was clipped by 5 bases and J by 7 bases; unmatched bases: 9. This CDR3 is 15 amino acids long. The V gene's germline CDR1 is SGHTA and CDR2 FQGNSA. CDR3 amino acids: CASSGDRAIWNEQFF. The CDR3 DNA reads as TGTGCCAGCAGCGGGGACAGGGCAATATGGAATGAGCAGTTCTTC. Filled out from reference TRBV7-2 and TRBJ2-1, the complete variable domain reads GAGVSQSPSNKVTEKGKDVELRCDPISGHTALYWYRQSLGQGLEFLIYFQGNSAPDKSGLPSDRFSAERTGGSVSTLTIQRTQQEDSAVYLCASSGDRAIWNEQFFGPGTRLTVL.